The clone carrying this TCR beta chain was seen just once. Its specificity is unknown. These data come from a study of cytomegalovirus exposure and HLA in healthy donors. General study results and limits: Exclusion applied to some V segments, including TRBV6-2 and TRBV6-3, as they were indistinguishable.

The CDR3 sequence is 15 residues long. Trimming shortened V by 1 base and J by 1 base, and 10 bases separated the two germline ends. Per germline, CDR1 SEHNR and CDR2 FQNEAQ (reference sequence). Primers: 60 Vbeta forward and 13 Jbeta reverse. The protocol was immunoSEQ multiplex PCR, while the TCRdb copy is restricted to in-frame clones and leaves out a portion. The table has fewer than 90,000 clones, about 80% seen once. What was sequenced was PBMCs. The source is a male donor in good health and CMV-seronegative. The chain joins TRBV7-9 to TRBJ1-1; TRBD1 is a possible D gene (6 bases). CDR3 amino acids: CASSLEDSRNTEAFF. The DNA for the CDR3 is TGTGCCAGCAGCTTAGAGGACAGCCGGAACACTGAAGCTTTCTTT.